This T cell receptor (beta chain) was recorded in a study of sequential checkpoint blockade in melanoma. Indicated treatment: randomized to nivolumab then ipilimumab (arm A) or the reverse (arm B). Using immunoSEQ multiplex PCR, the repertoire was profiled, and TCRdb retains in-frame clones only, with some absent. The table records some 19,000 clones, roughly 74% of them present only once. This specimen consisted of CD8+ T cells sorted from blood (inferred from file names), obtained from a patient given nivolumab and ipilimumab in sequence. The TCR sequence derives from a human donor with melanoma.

The CDR3 DNA is TGTGCCAGCAGCCAATTTAGCGGAACGCGCGGTGAGCAGTTCTTC. Translation: CASSQFSGTRGEQFF. This chain uses TRBV14 with TRBJ2-1; D may be TRBD2 (6 bases). V lost 2 bases and J 9 bases, leaving 17 bases between the germline ends. This CDR3 comprises 15 residues. Germline V gene data show CDR1 as SGHDN and CDR2 as FVKESK.